This T cell receptor (beta chain) was observed in a study of blood T cell repertoires in COVID-19. Study-wide context: Both acute and convalescent COVID-19 samples were obtained from the United States, Italy and Spain. T cells, B-cell-depleted T cells, or PBMCs supplied cDNA or gDNA.

The germline V gene has CDR1 MNHEY and CDR2 SVGAGI. The CDR3 is 13 amino acids. Trimming took 6 bases from V and 7 from J, leaving 12 bases between them. Seattle's cohort entered during active infection and was followed longitudinally. Authors' data handling: Reference gene primer amplification gave estimated nucleated cell counts. The method was immunoSEQ multiplex PCR; TCRdb's version includes in-frame clones alone and lacks a portion of them. V and J calls and clone size are as listed in that table; D and trimming were resolved from the DNA. The sample yields over 200,000 clones, about 91% seen once.

This sequence was found in a young adult with COVID-19, enrolled during active disease. This sequence joins TRBV6-5 and TRBJ2-2; the D gene is possibly TRBD1 (5 bases). Material for sequencing was peripheral blood. The CDR3 DNA is TGTGCCAGCAGAGGGGTGGGGTTCGGGGAGCTGTTTTTT. This codes for CASRGVGFGELFF.